Below, one T cell receptor beta chain is given with its context. Its cognate antigen is unknown. V lost 1 base and J lost 3, with 14 bases in between. The V gene's germline CDR1 is SEHNR and CDR2 FQNEAQ (reference sequence). CDR3 length equals 16 residues. The data derive from a study of cytomegalovirus exposure and HLA in healthy donors. Study-wide background: Earlier work reported approximately 100 million unique TCR beta sequences from about 179 million T cells. General study findings and limits: The study labeled about 160 TCR beta chains cytomegalovirus-associated.

This PCR relied on a set of 60 Vbeta primers and 13 Jbeta primers. Data came from immunoSEQ multiplex PCR; TCRdb stores just in-frame clones and leaves some out. The data hold about 240,000 clones, with roughly 81% observed a single time. The chain employs TRBV7-9 and TRBJ2-3, with D tentatively TRBD2 (6 bases). The sample was PBMCs. The TCR sequence derives from a girl aged 2 to 9 in good health and CMV-seronegative. The CDR3 spells CASSLGREVATDTQYF. The DNA for the CDR3 is TGTGCCAGCAGCTTAGGGAGGGAGGTAGCGACAGATACGCAGTATTTT.